This TCR beta chain was profiled in a study of T cell responses to AZD1222 COVID-19 vaccine. A note on this clone: Its matching antigen is unknown.

The CDR3 is 12 amino acids. The germline CDR1 and CDR2 sequences are SEHNR and FQNEAQ (reference sequence). V lost 4 bases and J lost 3, with 6 bases in between. Produced via immunoSEQ multiplex PCR; TCRdb's table is partial and in-frame only. The sample records tens of thousands of clones, roughly 84% being singletons. Whole-study findings and limits: The CD4 TCRs associated with vaccination extended across spike and predominated at 160-218 and 743-854. Females made up more of the donors, who were largely white British, and clonal diversity may have come out too low.

The TCR was taken from an adult in good health. Sequenced here: peripheral blood, sampled on day 0 of MenACWY control vaccination. The chain recombines TRBV7-9 with TRBJ1-2; D perhaps matches TRBD1 (5 bases). The CDR3 is CASSWGDYGYTF. As DNA, the CDR3 is TGTGCCAGCAGCTGGGGGGACTATGGCTACACCTTC.